Listed below are T cell receptor beta chains from one sample, sequenced in a study of molecular identifiers for immune sequencing clone quantification. Via MiXCR, TCRdb re-called the PCR reads, giving one row per CDR3 protein. The data show roughly 630,000 distinct CDR3 sequences, with 25% seen just once and 0.78% held by the top ten. Sequenced sample: naive CD8+ T cells from blood, with Jurkat cell RNA spiked in. Receptors originate from a human donor in good health. Some libraries in this study had Jurkat cell RNA spiked in. The CDR3 runs from the conserved cysteine through the conserved F or W. The D gene is left open where the match is weak. The listing skips clone size in some rows; elsewhere it reads once, few, many or a size class.

>15|TRBV4-3|TRBD2|few|TRBJ2-1
CASSQDKLAGYEQFF
TGCGCCAGCAGCCAAGATAAGCTAGCGGGATATGAGCAGTTCTTC
>15|TRBV30|NA|NA|TRBJ2-7
CACEASLAVEDEQYF
TGTGCCTGTGAGGCGAGTCTAGCCGTCGAAGACGAGCAGTACTTC
>14|TRBV24-1|NA|NA|TRBJ2-2
CATSDWTNTGELFF
TGTGCCACCTCCGACTGGACGAACACCGGGGAGCTGTTTTTT
>15|TRBV11-3|NA|NA|TRBJ2-5
CASSLGASSQETQYF
TGTGCCAGCAGCTTAGGCGCTAGCAGCCAAGAGACCCAGTACTTC
>15|TRBV7-8|NA|NA|TRBJ1-1
CANSPPPGVSTEAFF
TGTGCCAACAGCCCCCCGCCAGGGGTGAGCACTGAAGCTTTCTTT
>18|TRBV29-1|TRBD1|many|TRBJ2-5
CSVEADREVRVKAETQYF
TGCAGCGTTGAAGCGGACAGGGAGGTTCGGGTCAAGGCGGAGACCCAGTACTTC
>14|TRBV11-2|NA|NA|TRBJ2-7
CASSSSLEPYEQYF
TGTGCCAGCTCCTCCAGCCTAGAGCCCTACGAGCAGTACTTC
>13|TRBV19|NA|NA|TRBJ2-2
CASSTDRPGELFF
TGTGCCAGTAGTACCGACCGTCCCGGGGAGCTGTTTTTT
>18|TRBV3-1|NA|NA|TRBJ1-3
CASSHYFASDNSRNTIYF
TGTGCCAGCAGCCATTATTTCGCTTCGGACAACTCTAGAAACACCATATATTTT
>15|TRBV4-3|TRBD1|many|TRBJ1-2
CASSQDRQGVYGYTF
TGCGCCAGCAGCCAAGACCGACAGGGCGTCTATGGCTACACCTTC
>13|TRBV27|NA|NA|TRBJ2-2
CASSFPGGGELFF
TGTGCCAGCAGTTTTCCAGGAGGCGGGGAGCTGTTTTTT
>14|TRBV28|TRBD2|few|TRBJ2-7
CASSYSGREVEQYF
TGTGCCAGCAGTTATAGCGGGAGGGAGGTCGAGCAGTACTTC
>16|TRBV7-2|NA|many|TRBJ1-6
CASSWAPGTHNSPLHF
TGTGCCAGCAGCTGGGCCCCGGGGACTCATAATTCACCCCTCCACTTT
>14|TRBV9|TRBD1|many|TRBJ2-2
CASSKSGGHGELFF
TGTGCCAGCAGTAAGTCAGGGGGCCACGGGGAGCTGTTTTTT
>14|TRBV7-9|TRBD1|many|TRBJ2-7
CASLRAGQGDEQYF
TGTGCCTCCCTGCGGGCTGGACAGGGTGACGAGCAGTACTTC
>12|TRBV28|NA|NA|TRBJ2-1
CASSWTANEQFF
TGTGCCAGCAGTTGGACAGCCAATGAGCAGTTCTTC
>14|TRBV7-9|TRBD1|few|TRBJ2-5
CASSLLRQGETQYF
TGTGCCAGCAGCTTATTAAGACAGGGGGAGACCCAGTACTTC
>17|TRBV4-1|NA|many|TRBJ2-2
CASSRGPQGQNTGELFF
TGCGCCAGCAGCCGGGGTCCTCAGGGCCAGAACACCGGGGAGCTGTTTTTT
>17|TRBV20-1|NA|many|TRBJ1-4
CSASGFARGSLDEKLFF
TGCAGTGCTAGTGGTTTTGCGAGGGGGTCCCTTGATGAAAAACTGTTTTTT
>15|TRBV27|TRBD1|NA|TRBJ1-1
CASSWGTGWDTEAFF
TGTGCCAGCAGTTGGGGGACAGGGTGGGACACTGAAGCTTTCTTT
>17|TRBV20-1|NA|NA|TRBJ2-6
CSARGQSTSSGANVLTF
TGCAGTGCTAGAGGTCAGAGCACAAGCTCTGGGGCCAACGTCCTGACTTTC
>15|TRBV4-3|NA|many|TRBJ1-1
CASSQGSGMNTEAFF
TGCGCCAGCAGCCAAGGGTCAGGGATGAACACTGAAGCTTTCTTT
>16|TRBV4-1|NA|many|TRBJ1-3
CASSLHEGISGNTIYF
TGCGCCAGCAGCCTTCACGAAGGGATCTCTGGAAACACCATATATTTT
>13|TRBV6-2/TRBV6-3|NA|NA|TRBJ2-1
CASSYAEYNEQFF
TGTGCCAGCAGTTACGCGGAGTACAATGAGCAGTTCTTC
>16|TRBV20-1|TRBD2|NA|TRBJ2-1
CSVRVGTSGKLYEQFF
TGCAGTGTTAGAGTGGGGACTAGCGGGAAACTCTATGAGCAGTTCTTC
>13|TRBV7-9|NA|many|TRBJ2-1
CASSGGRYNEQFF
TGTGCCAGCAGCGGGGGACGGTACAATGAGCAGTTCTTC
>15|TRBV19|NA|NA|TRBJ1-1
CASSIASAGNTEAFF
TGTGCCAGTAGTATAGCGTCCGCAGGGAACACTGAAGCTTTCTTT
>15|TRBV12-5|TRBD1|NA|TRBJ2-2
CASGQGQGAAGELFF
TGTGCTAGTGGACAGGGACAGGGGGCGGCCGGGGAGCTGTTTTTT
>16|TRBV7-9|NA|few|TRBJ2-7
CASSSSAGGQIYEQYF
TGTGCCAGCAGCTCTAGCGCGGGCGGGCAGATCTACGAGCAGTACTTC
>14|TRBV10-2|TRBD2|many|TRBJ2-3
CASSAGGAVDTQYF
TGCGCCAGCAGTGCGGGGGGGGCCGTAGATACGCAGTATTTT
>13|TRBV19|NA|few|TRBJ2-7
CASSNLDSYEQYF
TGTGCCAGTAGTAACCTCGACAGCTACGAGCAGTACTTC
>14|TRBV2|TRBD1|NA|TRBJ1-4
CASNQGGFGEKLFF
TGTGCCAGCAACCAGGGGGGGTTCGGTGAAAAACTGTTTTTT
>15|TRBV7-9|NA|NA|TRBJ2-7
CASSLIVGRSYEQYF
TGTGCCAGCAGCTTAATAGTGGGCAGATCCTACGAGCAGTACTTC
>12|TRBV28|NA|many|TRBJ2-7
CASSPTLDEQYF
TGTGCCAGCAGTCCGACCTTGGACGAGCAGTACTTC
>13|TRBV6-6|NA|few|TRBJ1-4
CASCLRGSEKLFF
TGTGCCAGCTGTTTAAGGGGAAGTGAAAAACTGTTTTTT